This note documents a single T cell receptor (beta chain) sequence. The CDR3 length is 13 residues. V lost 6 bases, J lost 3 bases, and 11 bases lay in between. Germline V gene lookup returns CDR1 MNHEY and CDR2 SMNVEV (reference sequence). This table comes from immunoSEQ multiplex PCR, and its TCRdb copy is limited to in-frame clones, with some not included. The repertoire holds some 530,000 clones, 80% to 90% seen once, with 3.2% in the top ten. The data stem from a study of blood T cell repertoires in COVID-19. Sequenced material: peripheral blood. The rearrangement joins TRBV27 to TRBJ1-2, with a possible D match to TRBD1 (5 bases). The receptor was isolated from a human donor in a cohort sampled during active COVID-19. The CDR3 region has the DNA TGTGCCAGCAGGCCCACAGGCGACTATGGCTACACCTTC. Translating gives CASRPTGDYGYTF.